These 32 T cell receptor beta chains came from one sample sequenced in a study of follicular helper T cells after annual influenza vaccination. Assay: immunoSEQ multiplex PCR; the TCRdb copy retains only in-frame clones and omits some. Among roughly 15,000 clones listed, 70% to 85% were seen once. Time point given: 2014-2015 season, 7 days after vaccination. Sequencing was performed on CXCR5+ CD38- circulating T follicular helper cells from blood, taken 7 days after influenza vaccination. Described subset: circulating Tfh, non-naive CD4+CXCR5+PD-1+ (ICOS+CD38+ or ICOS-CD38-). The receptors derive from an adult who received the influenza vaccine.

Here the CDR3 reads CASSLEGAGRFYGYTF. As DNA, the CDR3 is TGTGCCAGCAGCTTAGAAGGGGCAGGGAGGTTTTATGGCTACACCTTC. The chain couples TRBV7-2 to TRBJ1-2; D is possibly TRBD1 (5 bases). The V and J ends lost 1 base and 5 bases respectively, with 17 bases between them. Germline V gene lookup returns CDR1 SGHTA and CDR2 FQGNSA. The CDR3 consists of 16 residues.

A few counts support this clone. The V and J genes are TRBV28 and TRBJ2-2, with 10 bases identical to TRBD2. V shed 3 bases and J 3 bases; nucleotides not matched to a gene: 7. Germline loops: CDR1 MDHEN, CDR2 SYDVKM. The CDR3 runs to 17 residues. DNA for the CDR3: TGTGCCAGCAGTTTGCAAGCGGGAGGGTGGTACACCGGGGAGCTGTTTTTT. Translated: CASSLQAGGWYTGELFF.

The rearrangement links TRBV10-1 to TRBJ2-1; 10 bases map to TRBD2. The CDR3 is made up of 16 amino acids. Per the germline V gene, CDR1 is WNHNN and CDR2 is SYGVQD (reference sequence). The trim removed 3 bases at V and 8 bases at J, leaving 10 bases unmatched. The chain's CDR3 is CASSDVLAGQRHEQFF. As DNA, the CDR3 is TGCGCCAGCAGTGATGTACTAGCGGGGCAGAGGCATGAGCAGTTCTTC.

The J gene is TRBJ1-2, the V gene TRBV18; no reliable D call. Trimming took 5 bases from V and 3 from J, leaving 10 bases between them. The germline CDR1 and CDR2 sequences are KGHSH and LQKENI. This CDR3 region has 13 residues. The CDR3 nucleotides read TGTGCCAGCTCAGGGGAGGGCGACTATGGCTACACCTTC. Protein: CASSGEGDYGYTF.

The V and J genes are TRBV18 and TRBJ2-2; 7 nucleotides line up with TRBD1. Germline CDR1 KGHSH, CDR2 LQKENI. This CDR3 spans 14 amino acids. Germline trimming cut 2 bases from V and 7 bases from J; bases unmatched to any gene: 4. Here the CDR3 DNA reads TGTGCCAGCTCACCAAACAGGGGCAGCGGGGAGCTGTTTTTT. This translates into CASSPNRGSGELFF.

J is TRBJ1-6 and V is TRBV5-1; weak D call: TRBD1 (5 bases). CDR3 size: 15 residues. V was trimmed by 3 bases and J by 7 bases, leaving 14 bases between them. Germline V gene sequence: CDR1 SGHRS, CDR2 YFSETQ. The CDR3 DNA follows: TGCGCCAGCAGCTCCACAGACAGCGGGAATTCACCCCTCCACTTT. It translates to CASSSTDSGNSPLHF.

The chain is built from TRBV7-2 and TRBJ2-7; a weak D match, TRBD2 (6 bases). Trimming removed 1 base at V and 2 bases at J, with 18 bases between. Looked up from germline, CDR1 is SGHTA and CDR2 is FQGNSA. The CDR3 runs 17 residues. The CDR3 spells CASSLGGIAVTPYEQYF. The CDR3 bases are TGTGCCAGCAGCTTAGGTGGGATAGCGGTAACTCCCTACGAGCAGTACTTC.

The chain uses TRBV4-1 and TRBJ2-5, with D perhaps matching TRBD2 (7 bases). The CDR3 sequence is 20 residues long. Trimming pared 1 base from V and 2 bases from J, leaving 26 bases between. Germline CDR1 is MGHRA and CDR2 is YSYEKL. CDR3: CASSQGEYRAGVAEQETQYF. Written as DNA, the CDR3 is TGCGCCAGCAGCCAAGGCGAATACAGGGCGGGGGTAGCGGAACAAGAGACCCAGTACTTC.

The chain employs TRBV27 and TRBJ2-7, with a possible D match to TRBD1 (5 bases). Per germline, CDR1 MNHEY and CDR2 SMNVEV (reference sequence). Trimming stripped 3 bases from V and 6 bases from J, with 15 bases between. This CDR3 has 14 residues. CDR3 sequence: CASSFGQGLGEQYF. CDR3 DNA: TGTGCCAGCAGTTTCGGGCAGGGTCTAGGCGAGCAGTACTTC.

V is TRBV9 and J is TRBJ2-1, with 8 bases fitting TRBD2. Germline values: CDR1 SGDLS, CDR2 YYNGEE. The CDR3 is 16 residues long. Trimming removed 0 bases from V and 4 bases from J; junction bases left unmatched: 6. CDR3 DNA sequence: TGTGCCAGCAGCGTAGGCGGGAGGACTTTTTACAATGAGCAGTTCTTC. This encodes CASSVGGRTFYNEQFF.

The chain joins TRBV29-1 to TRBJ2-3; the D is unclear. CDR3 size: 15 residues. V was cut by 3 bases and J by 1 base, with 14 bases left in between. Looked up from germline, CDR1 is SQVTM and CDR2 is ANQGSEA. The CDR3 DNA follows: TGCAGCGTTGAGGTCGGAGTACCTCGCACAGATACGCAGTATTTT. Translated, it gives CSVEVGVPRTDTQYF.

This chain links TRBV6-6 with TRBJ1-1, with D perhaps TRBD1 (5 bases). Per germline, CDR1 MNHNY and CDR2 SVGAGI (reference sequence). The ends were cut back, 6 bases at V and 3 bases at J, with 17 bases in the middle. This CDR3 is built from 15 residues. The CDR3 DNA reads TGTGCCAGCAGACCACCCCAGGGTAAAGACACTGAAGCTTTCTTT. This encodes CASRPPQGKDTEAFF.

The chain recombines TRBV14 with TRBJ1-3, with 8 bases fitting TRBD1. The trim removed 1 base at V and 3 bases at J, leaving 11 bases unmatched. Per germline, CDR1 SGHDN and CDR2 FVKESK. CDR3 length: 18 amino acids. The CDR3 is CASSQVYSRGRGGNTIYF. The CDR3 coding sequence is TGTGCCAGCAGCCAAGTCTATTCCAGGGGGCGCGGTGGAAACACCATATATTTT.

V and J are TRBV7-9 and TRBJ1-6; D gene unclear. Trimming took 5 bases from V and 0 from J, leaving 8 bases between them. The CDR3 covers 15 residues. CDR1 and CDR2 (germline): SEHNR, FQNEAQ (reference sequence). CDR3 residues: CASSSRDSYNSPLHF. The CDR3 bases are TGTGCCAGCAGCAGTCGGGACTCCTATAATTCACCCCTCCACTTT. Full variable domain (outside the CDR3, taken from reference TRBV7-9 and TRBJ1-6): DTGVSQNPRHKITKRGQNVTFRCDPISEHNRLYWYRQTLGQGPEFLTYFQNEAQLEKSRLLSDRFSAERPKGSFSTLEIQRTEQGDSAMYLCASSSRDSYNSPLHFGNGTRLTVT.

The chain joins TRBV2 to TRBJ2-1, with 10 bases aligning to TRBD2. Germline values: CDR1 SNHLY, CDR2 FYNNEI. Trimming took 1 base from V and 8 from J; bases not matched to a gene: 5. The CDR3 has 15 amino acids. The CDR3 protein is CASSEEAAGGHEQFF. CDR3 sequence (DNA): TGTGCCAGCAGTGAAGAGGCAGCGGGGGGGCATGAGCAGTTCTTC.

The rearrangement uses TRBV19 and TRBJ2-3; TRBD1 might be the D (6 bases). This CDR3 spans 15 amino acids. With 6 bases removed from V and 4 bases from J, the gap between germline ends came to 17 bases. Per the germline V gene, CDR1 is LNHDA and CDR2 is SQIVND (reference sequence). CDR3 coding DNA: TGTGCCAGTAGCCCAACAGGGCCTGGGGCAGATACGCAGTATTTT. Amino acid sequence: CASSPTGPGADTQYF.

This clone has just one count. This chain joins TRBV6-1 and TRBJ2-7, with D tentatively TRBD2 (6 bases). CDR3 size: 13 residues. CDR1 and CDR2 from the germline V gene are MNHNS and SASEGT. Trimming removed 8 bases at V and 3 bases at J, with 14 bases between. The CDR3 sequence: CASGEASSYEQYF. The CDR3 DNA reads TGTGCCAGCGGGGAGGCTAGTAGCTACGAGCAGTACTTC.

The chain combines TRBV18 with TRBJ1-6; 7 bases agree with TRBD1. Trimming at V came to 3 bases and at J to 14 bases, leaving 10 bases not matched to a gene. This CDR3 region has 14 residues. In germline, CDR1 is KGHSH, CDR2 LQKENI. The CDR3 DNA sequence: TGTGCCAGCTCACCCTCGTCGGAGGGGGCAACCCTCCACTTT. Amino acid sequence: CASSPSSEGATLHF.

The chain links TRBV11-2 to TRBJ2-2; D call uncertain. This CDR3 comprises 14 residues. Trimming cost V 4 bases and J 1 base, with 7 bases left between them. Germline CDR1 and CDR2: SGHAT and FQNNGV. CDR3 in DNA: TGTGCCAGCAGCTCCACATTGAACACCGGGGAGCTGTTTTTT. It is translated as CASSSTLNTGELFF.

The chain recombines TRBV6-1 with TRBJ1-2, with a tentative D call TRBD1 (6 bases). Germline values: CDR1 MNHNS, CDR2 SASEGT. V lost 3 bases to trimming and J lost 1 base, with 9 bases between them. The CDR3 contains 14 residues. The CDR3 DNA is TGTGCCAGCAGTGACTGGACAGTTAACTATGGCTACACCTTC. Amino acids: CASSDWTVNYGYTF.

In regard to this clone: Other DNA sequences within the sample encode an identical CDR3. The rearrangement joins TRBV28 to TRBJ1-4; D is unclear. The germline gives CDR1 MDHEN, CDR2 SYDVKM. This CDR3 contains 12 residues. V was trimmed by 5 bases and J by 4 bases, leaving 5 bases between them. CDR3 DNA sequence: TGTGCCAGCAGTCCCTTTAATGAAAAACTGTTTTTT. Protein sequence: CASSPFNEKLFF.

This rearrangement joins TRBV15 to TRBJ1-4; a possible D gene is TRBD1 (6 bases). This CDR3 comprises 14 residues. The germline CDR1 and CDR2 sequences are LNHNV and YYDKDF (reference sequence). The germline V and J ends were trimmed by 5 bases and 4 bases, with 11 bases remaining between them. As DNA, the CDR3 is TGTGCCACCAGCCTCAGGACAGTTAATGAAAAACTGTTTTTT. Protein: CATSLRTVNEKLFF.

This clone came up a few times. The chain has TRBV11-2 and TRBJ2-1; perhaps TRBD1 as D (6 bases). Between the trimmed V and J ends, which lost 5 bases and 7 bases, there was a span of 12 bases. CDR3 length equals 13 residues. CDR1 SGHAT and CDR2 FQNNGV come from the germline V gene. CDR3 nucleotides: TGTGCCAGCAGCGCGACGGGACAAAATGAGCAGTTCTTC. Protein: CASSATGQNEQFF.

The gene calls are TRBV4-1 and TRBJ1-1; perhaps TRBD1 as D (6 bases). With 4 bases removed from V and 0 bases from J, the gap between germline ends came to 18 bases. Per germline, CDR1 MGHRA and CDR2 YSYEKL. This CDR3 region has 17 residues. For the CDR3, the DNA is TGCGCCAGCAGCCCCGACCCACAGGGTCTTATGAACACTGAAGCTTTCTTT. Protein sequence: CASSPDPQGLMNTEAFF.

V is TRBV5-6 and J is TRBJ1-2; a possible D gene is TRBD1 (6 bases). The germline V gene encodes CDR1 SGHDT and CDR2 YYEEEE. V was trimmed by 3 bases and J by 8 bases, leaving 20 bases between them. This CDR3 spans 15 amino acids. CDR3 sequence: CASSSDQGFYNGYTF. As DNA, the CDR3 is TGTGCCAGCAGCTCCGACCAGGGGTTCTATAACGGCTACACCTTC.

V and J are TRBV6-5 and TRBJ2-6; D unclear. The CDR3 contains 13 residues. Germline V gives CDR1 MNHEY, CDR2 SVGAGI. Trimming took 6 bases from V and 0 from J, leaving 3 bases between them. The CDR3 coding sequence is TGTGCCAGCAGCTTCTCTGGGGCCAACGTCCTGACTTTC. Encoded protein: CASSFSGANVLTF.

The CDR3 sequence: CASSLTRTGVPSGANVLTF. The DNA of the CDR3 is TGTGCCAGCAGCTTAACCCGGACAGGGGTCCCCTCTGGGGCCAACGTCCTGACTTTC. The chain has TRBV7-9 and TRBJ2-6; 9 bases match TRBD1. The trim removed 2 bases at V and 0 bases at J, leaving 8 bases unmatched. Germline V gene sequence: CDR1 SEHNR, CDR2 FQNEAQ (reference sequence). CDR3 length: 19 amino acids.

The rearrangement links TRBV5-1 to TRBJ2-1, with 9 bases identical to TRBD2. Germline CDR1 is SGHRS and CDR2 is YFSETQ. CDR3 length equals 16 residues. V lost 0 bases to trimming and J lost 10 bases; unmatched junction nucleotides: 11. CDR3 DNA: TGCGCCAGCAGCTTGGCCCAGGGGCGGGAGGGCCACGAGCAGTTCTTC. Protein sequence: CASSLAQGREGHEQFF.

The V gene is TRBV5-5, the J gene TRBJ2-3, with no clear D. V lost 1 base, J lost 3 bases, and 6 bases lay in between. The CDR3 covers 13 residues. Germline loops: CDR1 SGHKS, CDR2 YYEKEE (reference sequence). CDR3 protein: CASSLFLTDTQYF. CDR3 bases: TGTGCCAGCAGCTTGTTCTTGACAGATACGCAGTATTTT.

CDR3 in amino acids: CASSPLQSSYEQYF. The CDR3 DNA sequence: TGTGCCAGCAGCCCCTTACAGAGCTCCTACGAGCAGTACTTC. V is TRBV7-2 and J is TRBJ2-7; D is unresolved. Germline CDR1 SGHTA, CDR2 FQGNSA. The CDR3 sequence is 14 residues long. Trimming pared 5 bases from V and 0 bases from J, leaving 11 bases between.

V usage is TRBV2 and J usage is TRBJ2-1, with TRBD1 matching 8 bases. The CDR3 spans 15 residues. Germline CDR1 reads SNHLY; CDR2 reads FYNNEI. V was clipped by 6 bases and J by 1 base; unmatched bases: 5. The CDR3 loop is CASSEDRASYNEQFF. CDR3 bases: TGTGCCAGCAGCGAGGACAGGGCATCCTACAATGAGCAGTTCTTC.

The chain carries TRBV6-5 and TRBJ1-1, with 10 bases fitting TRBD1. J gave up 4 bases and V 4 bases, and 3 bases lay outside the gene matches. The CDR3 is 14 amino acids. CDR1 is MNHEY and CDR2 is SVGAGI in the germline V gene. The CDR3 DNA reads as TGTGCCAGCAGTTCGAGGACAGGGGGCACTGAAGCTTTCTTT. It is translated as CASSSRTGGTEAFF.